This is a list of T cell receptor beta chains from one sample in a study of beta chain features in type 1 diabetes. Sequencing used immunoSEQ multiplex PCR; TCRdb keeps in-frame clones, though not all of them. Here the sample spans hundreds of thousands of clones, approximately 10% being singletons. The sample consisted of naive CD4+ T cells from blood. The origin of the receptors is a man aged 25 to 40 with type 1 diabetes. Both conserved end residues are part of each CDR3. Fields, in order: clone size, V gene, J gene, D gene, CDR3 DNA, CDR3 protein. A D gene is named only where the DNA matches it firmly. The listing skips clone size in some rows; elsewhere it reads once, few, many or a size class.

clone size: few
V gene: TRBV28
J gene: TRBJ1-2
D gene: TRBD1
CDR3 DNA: TGTGCCAGCAGTTTAGGGACAGCTCCGTATGGCTACACCTTC
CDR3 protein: CASSLGTAPYGYTF

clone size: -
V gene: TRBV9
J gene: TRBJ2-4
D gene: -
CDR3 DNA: TGTGCCAGCAGCTCCGGTGCAGATCTTGACGGAGAAAACATTCAGTACTTC
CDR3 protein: CASSSGADLDGENIQYF

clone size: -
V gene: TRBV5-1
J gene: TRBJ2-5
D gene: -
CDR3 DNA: TGCGCCAGCAGCCTGGGGCAGATCCAAGAGACCCAGTACTTC
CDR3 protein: CASSLGQIQETQYF

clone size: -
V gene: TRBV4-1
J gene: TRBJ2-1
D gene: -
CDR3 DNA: TGCGCCAGCAGCCAAGTACGCGGAACTGAGCAGTTCTTC
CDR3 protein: CASSQVRGTEQFF

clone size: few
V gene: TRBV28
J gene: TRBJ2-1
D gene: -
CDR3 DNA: TGTGCCAGCAGTTCCCCCAGCTCCTACAATGAGCAGTTCTTC
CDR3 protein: CASSSPSSYNEQFF

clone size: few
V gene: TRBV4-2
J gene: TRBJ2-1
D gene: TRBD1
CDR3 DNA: TGTGCCAGCAGCCAGGGATCGTACTTACCCGGGACAGGGTCCAATGAGCAGTTCTTC
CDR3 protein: CASSQGSYLPGTGSNEQFF

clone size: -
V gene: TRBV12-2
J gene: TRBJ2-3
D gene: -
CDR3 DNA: TGTGCAAGTCGTCCTATGAATACGCAGTATTTT
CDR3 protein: CASRPMNTQYF

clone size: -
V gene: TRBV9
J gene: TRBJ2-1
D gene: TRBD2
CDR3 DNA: TGTGCCAGCAGCACAGGGACTAGCGGATTAGGGCAGTTCTTC
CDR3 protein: CASSTGTSGLGQFF

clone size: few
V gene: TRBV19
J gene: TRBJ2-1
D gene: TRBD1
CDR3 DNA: TGTGCCAGTATCCCTGGACAGGGGAGGCATGCGTTCTTC
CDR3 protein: CASIPGQGRHAFF

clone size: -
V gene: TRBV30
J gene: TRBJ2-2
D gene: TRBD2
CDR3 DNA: TGTGCCTGGACCAAGGGAGGGGCGAACACCGGGGAGCTGTTTTTT
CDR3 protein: CAWTKGGANTGELFF

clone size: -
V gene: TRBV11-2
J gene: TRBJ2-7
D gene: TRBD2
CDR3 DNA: TGTGCCAGCAGCTTACGACTAGCGGGGGTCGTCGAGCAGTACTTC
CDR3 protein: CASSLRLAGVVEQYF

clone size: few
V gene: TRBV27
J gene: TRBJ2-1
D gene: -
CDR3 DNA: TGTGCCAGCAGTTTTGTTCGGGGCTACAATGAGCAGTTCTTC
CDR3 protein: CASSFVRGYNEQFF

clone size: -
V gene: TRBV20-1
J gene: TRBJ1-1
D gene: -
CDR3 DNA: TGCAGTCTGTCCGTGAACACTGAAGCTTTCTTT
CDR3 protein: CSLSVNTEAFF

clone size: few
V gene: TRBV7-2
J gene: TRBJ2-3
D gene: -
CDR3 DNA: TGTGCCAGCCTCCGCGGGGTGGTGGATACGCAGTATTTT
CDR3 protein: CASLRGVVDTQYF

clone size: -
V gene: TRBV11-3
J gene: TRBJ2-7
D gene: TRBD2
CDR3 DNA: TGTGCCAGCAGCCCCGGACTAGCGGACTCCTACGAGCAGTACTTC
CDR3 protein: CASSPGLADSYEQYF

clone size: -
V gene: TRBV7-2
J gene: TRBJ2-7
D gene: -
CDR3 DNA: TGTGCCAGCAGCTTAATGTGGGGGGGCTCGGAAGAGCAGTACTTC
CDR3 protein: CASSLMWGGSEEQYF

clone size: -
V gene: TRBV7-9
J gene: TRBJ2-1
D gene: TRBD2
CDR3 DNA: TGTGCCAGCAGCCCGGGGGGGCGGAGGGCGGCCAATGAGCAGTTCTTC
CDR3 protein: CASSPGGRRAANEQFF

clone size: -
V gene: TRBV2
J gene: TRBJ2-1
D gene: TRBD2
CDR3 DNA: TGTGCCAGCACCCCCGGACTAGCGGGGGGCCATCCCCAGTTCTTC
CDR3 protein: CASTPGLAGGHPQFF

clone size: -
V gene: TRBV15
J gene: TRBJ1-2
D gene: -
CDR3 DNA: TGTGCCACCAGCAGATCGAACTTGCTCTACACCTTC
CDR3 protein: CATSRSNLLYTF

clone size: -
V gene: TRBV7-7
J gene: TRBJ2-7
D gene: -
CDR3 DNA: TGTGCTAGCAGCTTAGAGGGGGTTGGCGAGCAGTACTTC
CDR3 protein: CASSLEGVGEQYF

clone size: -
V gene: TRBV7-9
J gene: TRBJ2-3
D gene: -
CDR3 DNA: TGTGCCAGCAGCTTAGAGGGGGGCACAGATACGCAGTATTTT
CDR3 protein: CASSLEGGTDTQYF

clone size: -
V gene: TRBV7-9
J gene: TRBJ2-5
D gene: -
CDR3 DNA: TGTGCCAGCTCCTTGCAGGGCAGCGTTTCGAAGACCCAGTACTTC
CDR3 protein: CASSLQGSVSKTQYF

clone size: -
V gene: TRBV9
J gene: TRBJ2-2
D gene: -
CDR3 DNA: TGTGCCAGCAGCGTAGGGGGGGGCCAGAACACCGGGGAGCTGTTTTTT
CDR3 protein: CASSVGGGQNTGELFF

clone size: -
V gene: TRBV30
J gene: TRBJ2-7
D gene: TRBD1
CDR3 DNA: TGTGCCTGGGCCGACCGGGACAGGGGGCGCGGCGAGCAGTACTTC
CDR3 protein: CAWADRDRGRGEQYF

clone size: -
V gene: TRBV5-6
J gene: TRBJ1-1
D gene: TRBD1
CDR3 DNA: TGTGCCAGCAGCTTGCGACGGACAGGGGAAGCTTTCTTT
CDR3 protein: CASSLRRTGEAFF

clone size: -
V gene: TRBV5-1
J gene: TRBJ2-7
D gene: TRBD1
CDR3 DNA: TGCGCCAGCAGCTCACCAGGGGGTGGCCACGAGCAGTACTTC
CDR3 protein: CASSSPGGGHEQYF